A selection of T cell receptor beta chains follows, all from one sample in a study of cytomegalovirus exposure and HLA in healthy donors. Measured with immunoSEQ multiplex PCR; TCRdb has only the in-frame clones, and not every one. This sample has 150,000 or so clones, with roughly 80% found just once. The specimen sequenced was PBMCs. These receptors were collected from a man in his fifties in good health and CMV-seropositive. Each CDR3 is given with its conserved first and last residue. Each record gives: J gene, D gene, V gene, clone size, CDR3 protein, CDR3 DNA. D genes are given only for firm matches. Expanded clones are given a class, and other clones once, few, many or no size at all.

j_gene: TRBJ2-2; d_gene: TRBD2; v_gene: TRBV4-2; abundance: NA; CDR3aa: CASSRETSGEGELFF; CDR3nt: TGTGCCAGCAGCCGCGAGACTAGCGGGGAGGGGGAGCTGTTTTTT
j_gene: TRBJ2-1; d_gene: NA; v_gene: TRBV4-3; abundance: NA; CDR3aa: CASSQDRGGEYNEQFF; CDR3nt: TGCGCCAGCAGCCAAGATCGGGGCGGGGAATACAATGAGCAGTTCTTC
j_gene: TRBJ2-7; d_gene: TRBD2; v_gene: TRBV18; abundance: few; CDR3aa: CASSPLQAGGPLEQYF; CDR3nt: TGTGCCAGCTCACCACTACAAGCGGGGGGGCCTCTGGAGCAGTACTTC
j_gene: TRBJ2-5; d_gene: TRBD1; v_gene: TRBV11-2; abundance: NA; CDR3aa: CASSSGTGGQETQYF; CDR3nt: TGTGCCAGCAGCTCCGGGACAGGGGGTCAAGAGACCCAGTACTTC
j_gene: TRBJ1-5; d_gene: TRBD1; v_gene: TRBV6-1; abundance: NA; CDR3aa: CASSRGQINQPQHF; CDR3nt: TGTGCCAGCAGTCGGGGACAGATCAATCAGCCCCAGCATTTT
j_gene: TRBJ2-3; d_gene: NA; v_gene: TRBV14; abundance: once; CDR3aa: CASNRYTDTQYF; CDR3nt: TGTGCCAGCAACAGATACACAGATACGCAGTATTTT
j_gene: TRBJ2-5; d_gene: NA; v_gene: TRBV28; abundance: few; CDR3aa: CASRWSPGAGETQYF; CDR3nt: TGTGCCAGCAGATGGTCCCCAGGGGCTGGCGAGACCCAGTACTTC
j_gene: TRBJ1-5; d_gene: NA; v_gene: TRBV10-2; abundance: NA; CDR3aa: CASSEQGDQPQHF; CDR3nt: TGCGCCAGCAGTGAACAGGGTGATCAGCCCCAGCATTTT
j_gene: TRBJ2-5; d_gene: TRBD2; v_gene: TRBV6-5; abundance: once; CDR3aa: CASSYELAGGLETQYF; CDR3nt: TGTGCCAGCAGTTACGAACTAGCGGGGGGGCTTGAGACCCAGTACTTC
j_gene: TRBJ1-1; d_gene: NA; v_gene: TRBV9; abundance: NA; CDR3aa: CASSTRPSNTEAFF; CDR3nt: TGTGCCAGCAGCACTAGACCGTCGAACACTGAAGCTTTCTTT
j_gene: TRBJ1-5; d_gene: NA; v_gene: TRBV30; abundance: NA; CDR3aa: CAWSPSFTYRDTPQHF; CDR3nt: TGTGCCTGGAGCCCCTCCTTCACCTACAGGGATACGCCCCAGCATTTT
j_gene: TRBJ1-2; d_gene: NA; v_gene: TRBV4-3; abundance: once; CDR3aa: CASSQDLRTRNYGYTF; CDR3nt: TGCGCCAGCAGCCAAGATCTCCGGACACGGAACTATGGCTACACCTTC
j_gene: TRBJ1-4; d_gene: TRBD1; v_gene: TRBV30; abundance: NA; CDR3aa: CAWRGTGGINEKLFF; CDR3nt: TGTGCCTGGAGGGGCACAGGGGGGATTAATGAAAAACTGTTTTTT
j_gene: TRBJ2-5; d_gene: NA; v_gene: TRBV7-2; abundance: NA; CDR3aa: CASSPEALARETQYF; CDR3nt: TGTGCCAGCAGCCCCGAGGCTTTAGCTAGAGAGACCCAGTACTTC
j_gene: TRBJ2-5; d_gene: NA; v_gene: TRBV6-1; abundance: NA; CDR3aa: CASSALRGGEETQYF; CDR3nt: TGTGCCAGCAGTGCCTTGAGGGGGGGAGAAGAGACCCAGTACTTC
j_gene: TRBJ2-7; d_gene: NA; v_gene: TRBV12-5; abundance: NA; CDR3aa: CASGPSGTPTYEQYF; CDR3nt: TGTGCTAGTGGTCCCTCCGGGACACCAACCTACGAGCAGTACTTC
j_gene: TRBJ2-2; d_gene: NA; v_gene: TRBV19; abundance: NA; CDR3aa: CASSIPANTGELFF; CDR3nt: TGTGCCAGTAGTATACCGGCGAACACCGGGGAGCTGTTTTTT
j_gene: TRBJ1-5; d_gene: NA; v_gene: TRBV7-2; abundance: NA; CDR3aa: CASSPEGGQPQHF; CDR3nt: TGTGCCAGCAGCCCCGAGGGAGGGCAGCCCCAGCATTTT
j_gene: TRBJ2-1; d_gene: TRBD1; v_gene: TRBV9; abundance: NA; CDR3aa: CASSVVGDRGIPYNEQFF; CDR3nt: TGTGCCAGCAGCGTAGTAGGGGACAGGGGGATCCCCTACAATGAGCAGTTCTTC
j_gene: TRBJ2-1; d_gene: TRBD1; v_gene: TRBV9; abundance: NA; CDR3aa: CASSGGQASYNEQFF; CDR3nt: TGTGCCAGCAGCGGGGGACAGGCCTCCTACAATGAGCAGTTCTTC
j_gene: TRBJ2-1; d_gene: TRBD2; v_gene: TRBV7-6; abundance: NA; CDR3aa: CASSLPDLAGGPNEQFF; CDR3nt: TGTGCCAGCAGCTTACCCGATCTAGCGGGGGGGCCTAATGAGCAGTTCTTC
j_gene: TRBJ2-1; d_gene: TRBD1; v_gene: TRBV6-5; abundance: NA; CDR3aa: CASSFDRGLGNEQFF; CDR3nt: TGTGCCAGCAGTTTCGACAGGGGCCTTGGTAATGAGCAGTTCTTC